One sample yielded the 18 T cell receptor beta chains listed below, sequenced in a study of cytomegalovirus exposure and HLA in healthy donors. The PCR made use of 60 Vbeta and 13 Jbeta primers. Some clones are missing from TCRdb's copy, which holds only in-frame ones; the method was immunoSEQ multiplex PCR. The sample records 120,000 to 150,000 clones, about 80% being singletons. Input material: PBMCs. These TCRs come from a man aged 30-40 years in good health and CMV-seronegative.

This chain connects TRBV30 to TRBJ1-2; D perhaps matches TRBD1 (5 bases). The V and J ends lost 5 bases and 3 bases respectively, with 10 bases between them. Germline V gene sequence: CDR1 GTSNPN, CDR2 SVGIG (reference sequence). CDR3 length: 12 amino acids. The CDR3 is CAWETDYYGYTF. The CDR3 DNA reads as TGTGCCTGGGAGACAGACTACTATGGCTACACCTTC.

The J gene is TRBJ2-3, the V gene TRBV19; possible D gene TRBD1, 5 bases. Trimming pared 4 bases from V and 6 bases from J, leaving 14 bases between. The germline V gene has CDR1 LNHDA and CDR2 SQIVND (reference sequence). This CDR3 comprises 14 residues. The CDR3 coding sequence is TGTGCCAGTAGTAACTCCAGGGCGGTTGATACGCAGTATTTT. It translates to CASSNSRAVDTQYF. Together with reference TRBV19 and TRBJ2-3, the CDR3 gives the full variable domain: DGGITQSPKYLFRKEGQNVTLSCEQNLNHDAMYWYRQDPGQGLRLIYYSQIVNDFQKGDIAEGYSVSREKKESFPLTVTSAQKNPTAFYLCASSNSRAVDTQYFGPGTRLTVL.

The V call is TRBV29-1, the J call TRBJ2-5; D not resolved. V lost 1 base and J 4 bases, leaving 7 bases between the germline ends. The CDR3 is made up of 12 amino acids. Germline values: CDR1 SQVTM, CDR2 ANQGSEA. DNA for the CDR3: TGCAGCGTTGAAGCTTCCAGAGAGACCCAGTACTTC. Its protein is CSVEASRETQYF.

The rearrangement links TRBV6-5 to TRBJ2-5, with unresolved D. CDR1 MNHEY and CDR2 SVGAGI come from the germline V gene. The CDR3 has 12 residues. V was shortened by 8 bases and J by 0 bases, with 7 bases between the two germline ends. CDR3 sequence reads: CASAGYQETQYF. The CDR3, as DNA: TGTGCCAGCGCCGGTTACCAAGAGACCCAGTACTTC.

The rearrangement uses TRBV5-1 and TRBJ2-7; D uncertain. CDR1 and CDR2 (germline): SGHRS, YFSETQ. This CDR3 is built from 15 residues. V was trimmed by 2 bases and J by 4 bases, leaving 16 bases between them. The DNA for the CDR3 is TGCGCCAGCAGCTTTACCACTGGTGGGCAATACGAGCAGTACTTC. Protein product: CASSFTTGGQYEQYF.

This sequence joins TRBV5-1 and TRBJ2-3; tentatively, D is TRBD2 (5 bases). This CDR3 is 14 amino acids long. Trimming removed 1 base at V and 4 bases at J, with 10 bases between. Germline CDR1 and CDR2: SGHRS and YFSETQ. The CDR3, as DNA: TGCGCCAGCAGCTTGATAGGTAGCGCAGATACGCAGTATTTT. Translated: CASSLIGSADTQYF.

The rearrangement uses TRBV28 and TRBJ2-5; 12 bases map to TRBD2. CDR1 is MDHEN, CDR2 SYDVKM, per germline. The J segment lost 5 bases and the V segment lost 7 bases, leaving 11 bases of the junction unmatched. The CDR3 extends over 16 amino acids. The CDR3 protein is CASTSSGRGGSETQYF. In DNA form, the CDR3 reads TGTGCCAGCACTTCTAGCGGGAGGGGGGGTTCGGAGACCCAGTACTTC. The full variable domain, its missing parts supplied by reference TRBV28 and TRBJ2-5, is DVKVTQSSRYLVKRTGEKVFLECVQDMDHENMFWYRQDPGLGLRLIYFSYDVKMKEKGDIPEGYSVSREKKERFSLILESASTNQTSMYLCASTSSGRGGSETQYFGPGTRLLVL.

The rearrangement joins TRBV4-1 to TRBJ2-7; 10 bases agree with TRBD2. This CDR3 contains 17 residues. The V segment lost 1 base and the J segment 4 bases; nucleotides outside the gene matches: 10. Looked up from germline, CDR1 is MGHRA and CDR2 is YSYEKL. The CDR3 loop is CASSQVGLAGVLYEQYF. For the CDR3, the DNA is TGCGCCAGCAGCCAAGTAGGCCTAGCGGGAGTCTTGTACGAGCAGTACTTC.

The CDR3 DNA follows: TGTGCCAGCAGCGTAGTGGCGGGAGGGCCGAGGAATGAGCAGTTCTTC. This translates into CASSVVAGGPRNEQFF. The chain employs TRBV9 and TRBJ2-1; 9 nucleotides agree with TRBD2. CDR1 is SGDLS and CDR2 is YYNGEE in the germline V gene. The CDR3 is 16 amino acids. Losses at the gene ends were 0 bases for V and 7 bases for J; bases not matched to a gene: 8. Drawing the rest from reference TRBV9 and TRBJ2-1, the complete variable domain is DSGVTQTPKHLITATGQRVTLRCSPRSGDLSVYWYQQSLDQGLQFLIQYYNGEERAKGNILERFSAQQFPDLHSELNLSSLELGDSALYFCASSVVAGGPRNEQFFGPGTRLTVL.

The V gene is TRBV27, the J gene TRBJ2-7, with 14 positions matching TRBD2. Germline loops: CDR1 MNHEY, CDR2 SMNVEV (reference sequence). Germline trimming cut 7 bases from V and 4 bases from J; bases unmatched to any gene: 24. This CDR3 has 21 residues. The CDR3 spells CASTGRTWTSGRRWGVYEQYF. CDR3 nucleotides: TGTGCCAGCACAGGACGGACATGGACTAGCGGGAGGAGGTGGGGGGTATACGAGCAGTACTTC.

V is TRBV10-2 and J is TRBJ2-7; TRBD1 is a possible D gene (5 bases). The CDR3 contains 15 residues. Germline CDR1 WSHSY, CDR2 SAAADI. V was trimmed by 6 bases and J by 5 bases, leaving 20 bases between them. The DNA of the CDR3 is TGCGCCAGCAGAGGGTCAGGGCCATCCGCCCACGAGCAGTACTTC. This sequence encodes CASRGSGPSAHEQYF.

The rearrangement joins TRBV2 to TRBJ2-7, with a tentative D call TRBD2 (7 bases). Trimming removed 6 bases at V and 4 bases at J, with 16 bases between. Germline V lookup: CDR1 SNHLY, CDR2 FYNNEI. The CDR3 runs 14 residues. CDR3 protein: CASRGGRQPYEQYF. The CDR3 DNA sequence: TGTGCCAGCAGGGGGGGGCGACAGCCGTACGAGCAGTACTTC.

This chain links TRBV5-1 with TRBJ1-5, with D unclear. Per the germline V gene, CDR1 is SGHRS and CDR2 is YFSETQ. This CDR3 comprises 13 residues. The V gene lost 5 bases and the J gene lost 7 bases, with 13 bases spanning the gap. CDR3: CASRSGSGQPQHF. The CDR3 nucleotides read TGCGCCAGCAGATCAGGATCGGGACAGCCCCAGCATTTT. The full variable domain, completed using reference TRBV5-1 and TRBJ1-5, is KAGVTQTPRYLIKTRGQQVTLSCSPISGHRSVSWYQQTPGQGLQFLFEYFSETQRNKGNFPGRFSGRQFSNSRSEMNVSTLELGDSALYLCASRSGSGQPQHFGDGTRLSIL.

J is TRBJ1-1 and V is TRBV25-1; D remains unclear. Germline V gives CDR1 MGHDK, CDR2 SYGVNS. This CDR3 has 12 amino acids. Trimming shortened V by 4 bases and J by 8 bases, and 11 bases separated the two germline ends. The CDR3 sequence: CASSGRAGEAFF. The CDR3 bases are TGTGCCAGCAGTGGCCGGGCGGGCGAAGCTTTCTTT. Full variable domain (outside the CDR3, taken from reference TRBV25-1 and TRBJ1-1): EADIYQTPRYLVIGTGKKITLECSQTMGHDKMYWYQQDPGMELHLIHYSYGVNSTEKGDLSSESTVSRIRTEHFPLTLESARPSHTSQYLCASSGRAGEAFFGQGTRLTVV.

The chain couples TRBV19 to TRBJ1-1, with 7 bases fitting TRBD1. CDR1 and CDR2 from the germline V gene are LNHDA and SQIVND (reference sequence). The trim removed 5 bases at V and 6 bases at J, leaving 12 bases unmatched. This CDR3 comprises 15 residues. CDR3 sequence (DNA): TGTGCCAGTAGTGCGGACAGGTCGCGGTACGCTGAAGCTTTCTTT. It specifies CASSADRSRYAEAFF.

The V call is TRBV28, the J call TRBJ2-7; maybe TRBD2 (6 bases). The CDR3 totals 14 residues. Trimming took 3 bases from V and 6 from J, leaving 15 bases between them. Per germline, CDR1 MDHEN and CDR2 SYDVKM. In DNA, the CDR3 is TGTGCCAGCAGTTTTCCCTCGGAGGGGCGCGAGCAGTACTTC. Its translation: CASSFPSEGREQYF.

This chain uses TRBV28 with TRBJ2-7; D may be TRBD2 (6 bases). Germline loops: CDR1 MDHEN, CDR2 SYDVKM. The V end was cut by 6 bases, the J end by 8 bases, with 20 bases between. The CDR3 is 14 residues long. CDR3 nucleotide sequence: TGTGCCAGCAGGGAGCCTCGACTAGTAAGTAAGCAGTACTTC. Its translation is CASREPRLVSKQYF.

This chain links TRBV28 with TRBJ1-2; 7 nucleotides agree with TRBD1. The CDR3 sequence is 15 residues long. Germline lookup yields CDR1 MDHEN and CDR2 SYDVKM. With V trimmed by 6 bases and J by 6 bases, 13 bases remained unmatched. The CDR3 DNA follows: TGTGCCAGCAGGGTATTCAGGGGGTTCGTTCATGGCTACACCTTC. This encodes CASRVFRGFVHGYTF.